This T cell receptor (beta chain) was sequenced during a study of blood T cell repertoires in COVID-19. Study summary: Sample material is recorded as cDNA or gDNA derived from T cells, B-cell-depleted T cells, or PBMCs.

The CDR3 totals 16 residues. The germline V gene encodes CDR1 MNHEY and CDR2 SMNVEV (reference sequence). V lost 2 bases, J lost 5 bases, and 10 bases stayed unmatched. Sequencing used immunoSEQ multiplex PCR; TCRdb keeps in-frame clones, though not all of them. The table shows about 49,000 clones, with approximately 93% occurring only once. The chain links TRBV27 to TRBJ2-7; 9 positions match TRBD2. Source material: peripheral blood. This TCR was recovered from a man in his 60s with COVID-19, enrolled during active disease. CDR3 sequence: CASSLGVAGGQNEQYF. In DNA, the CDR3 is TGTGCCAGCAGTTTAGGGGTGGCGGGGGGGCAAAACGAGCAGTACTTC.